The following is a T cell receptor (beta chain) sequence with its context. CDR3 length equals 15 residues. Trimming cost V 0 bases and J 7 bases, with 16 bases left between them. Germline V CDR1 and CDR2: LGHNA, YSLEER. The sample is drawn from a study of blood T cells in healthy people across ages. The second PCR ran roughly 7 to 12 cycles with a sample-barcoded 5' primer and J-beta primers. In TCRdb, the 5' RACE reads were re-called with MiXCR into one record per CDR3 protein. The table records around 1,000,000 distinct CDR3 sequences, roughly two fifths of them present only once. The chain carries TRBV4-3 and TRBJ2-7, with D maybe TRBD1 (6 bases). Sequencing was carried out using blood. This receptor was taken from a man between 18 and 35 years old in good health. For the CDR3, the DNA is TGCGCCAGCAGCCAAGATTGGACAGCACCGAGTGAGCAGTACTTC. Its translation: CASSQDWTAPSEQYF.